The clone carrying this TCR beta chain was seen only a few times. This sample is drawn from a study of blood T cell repertoires in COVID-19. Study summary: T cells, B-cell-depleted T cells, or PBMCs supplied cDNA or gDNA.

Here immunoSEQ multiplex PCR was the method, and the copy in TCRdb shows in-frame clones only, minus some. The table lists 350,000 to 400,000 clones, about 89% of them singletons, with just over 0.85% in the top ten. Trimming stripped 5 bases from V and 0 bases from J, with 11 bases between. Germline loops: CDR1 SGHAT, CDR2 FQNNGV. This CDR3 is built from 15 residues. V is TRBV11-2 and J is TRBJ2-1; tentatively, D is TRBD2 (6 bases). The clonotype was recovered from a woman aged 40 to 49 who had been exposed to COVID-19. Sequencing was performed on PBMCs or T cells enriched from blood (not recorded which). CDR3 protein: CASSQIAASYNEQFF. In DNA form, the CDR3 reads TGTGCCAGCAGCCAAATAGCGGCCTCCTACAATGAGCAGTTCTTC. The entire variable domain, with the rest obtained from reference TRBV11-2 and TRBJ2-1, is as follows: EAGVAQSPRYKIIEKRQSVAFWCNPISGHATLYWYQQILGQGPKLLIQFQNNGVVDDSQLPKDRFSAERLKGVDSTLKIQPAKLEDSAVYLCASSQIAASYNEQFFGPGTRLTVL.